Sequencing of this T cell receptor beta chain was carried out in a study of blood T cell repertoires in COVID-19. For the study at large: Acute and convalescent COVID-19 samples came from the United States, Italy and Spain. Sources were T cells, B-cell-depleted T cells, or PBMCs; the material itself was cDNA or gDNA.

CDR1 is SGHRS, CDR2 YFSETQ, per germline. The CDR3 spans 18 residues. The V segment lost 2 bases and the J segment 5 bases; nucleotides outside the gene matches: 14. Per the authors' pipeline: Reference gene primers were amplified, and this amplification served to estimate nucleated cell counts. Measured with immunoSEQ multiplex PCR; TCRdb has only the in-frame clones, and not every one. V, J and clone size reflect that table, while D and trimming were determined from the DNA. The table has over 70,000 clones, approximately 86% seen once. The V and J genes are TRBV5-1 and TRBJ2-1, with 9 positions matching TRBD2. This receptor was identified in a human donor in a cohort sampled during active COVID-19. Sequenced sample: peripheral blood. In DNA form, the CDR3 reads TGCGCCAGCAGCTTACCGCCTAGCGGGATAGCTTTCGACAATGAGCAGTTCTTC. It yields the protein CASSLPPSGIAFDNEQFF.